This T cell receptor beta chain was captured by sequencing in a study of T cells in Graves' hyperthyroidism and ophthalmopathy. Study-wide findings and caveats: Blood also showed most of the thyroid clonotypes that were expanded above 0.001.

For this clonotype: Its antigen is unknown.

Researchers took RNA transcripts and amplified the TCR beta CDR3 regions from them. Carried out on the TCR CDR3, a first-round RT-PCR used the HTBI primer set. TCRdb used MiXCR to reprocess the multiplex PCR reads, holding one entry per CDR3 protein. The table records about 500,000 distinct CDR3 sequences, 17% of them present only once. Subjects with ophthalmopathy showed a Clinical Activity Score no lower than 3, a NOSPECS grade no lower than 4, and a duration shorter than 3 months. Exclusion criteria comprised uncontrolled infection, other autoimmune disease, pregnancy or lactation. Clinical symptoms, serum thyroxine and TRAb, thyroid ultrasound and orbital computed tomography together formed the diagnostic basis. Per the germline V gene, CDR1 is MNHNS and CDR2 is SASEGT. V lost 5 bases to trimming and J lost 8 bases; unmatched junction nucleotides: 13. This CDR3 is built from 16 residues.

This receptor was identified in a woman younger than 30 with Graves' ophthalmopathy. This chain uses TRBV6-1 with TRBJ1-4, with TRBD1 matching 8 bases. The sample comprised blood. CDR3 region: CASSSPTGTGGEKLFF. In DNA form, the CDR3 reads TGTGCCAGCAGTTCTCCAACCGGGACAGGTGGAGAAAAACTGTTTTTT.